Listed below are T cell receptor beta chains from one sample, sequenced in a study of blood T cells in healthy people across ages. Each CDR3 protein gets one entry after TCRdb re-called the 5' RACE reads with MiXCR. The sample lists 1.8 million or so distinct CDR3 sequences; about 39% were seen once. The sequenced sample was blood. These receptors all come from a human donor in good health. CDR3s include the opening cysteine and the closing phenylalanine or tryptophan. Each record gives: J gene, D gene, clone size, V gene, CDR3 DNA, CDR3 protein. A D gene is named only where the DNA matches it firmly. Clone sizes are given selectively: once, few, many, or a class where the clone is expanded.

TRBJ2-7,.,.,TRBV6-2/TRBV6-3,TGTGCCAGCAGCGACCCCGGGACACGAAGCCCCTACGAGCAGTACTTC,CASSDPGTRSPYEQYF
TRBJ1-2,.,once,TRBV7-9,TGTGCCAGCAGCCAAGCCCAGGGGATTAATGATGGCTACACCTTC,CASSQAQGINDGYTF
TRBJ2-3,.,.,TRBV10-3,TGTGCCATCAGCGAAGGGGGGAGATTGGATACGCAGTATTTT,CAISEGGRLDTQYF
TRBJ1-5,TRBD1,few,TRBV28,TGTGCCAGCAGCGGGACAGTATGGCAGCCCCAGCATTTT,CASSGTVWQPQHF
TRBJ2-1,.,.,TRBV6-1,TGTGCCAGCACTCACGAAGCGGGCGACAGCTCCTACAATGAGCAGTTCTTC,CASTHEAGDSSYNEQFF
TRBJ1-4,.,.,TRBV7-9,TGTGCCAGCAGCCACACAGGGAATCCGGATGAAAAACTGTTTTTT,CASSHTGNPDEKLFF
TRBJ2-1,TRBD1,.,TRBV7-7,TGTGCCAGCAGCGAGACAGGGATGGTACAGACCCAGTTCTTC,CASSETGMVQTQFF
TRBJ2-5,.,few,TRBV4-3,TGCGCCAGCAGCCAAGGGGTGATGCAAGAGACCCAGTACTTC,CASSQGVMQETQYF
TRBJ1-2,.,many,TRBV12-3/TRBV12-4,TGTGCCAGCAGTTTGGGAAACGGCTATGGCTACACCTTC,CASSLGNGYGYTF
TRBJ2-3,TRBD1,.,TRBV5-1,TGCGCCAGCAGCTTGGAAGGTGGGGACAGGGGCGCAGATACGCAGTATTTT,CASSLEGGDRGADTQYF
TRBJ2-5,TRBD2,few,TRBV20-1,TGCAGTGCTAGAGGCCCCTGGCTAGCGGGGACCCAAGAGACCCAGTACTTC,CSARGPWLAGTQETQYF
TRBJ1-2,.,once,TRBV27,TGTGCCAGCAGTTTATCGGTAGGAAGCCCCGTCTATGGCTACACCTTC,CASSLSVGSPVYGYTF
TRBJ2-7,.,.,TRBV7-3,TGTGCCAGCAGCAAGGGGGCGGGGGCCTACAATGAGCAGTACTTC,CASSKGAGAYNEQYF
TRBJ2-2,.,.,TRBV7-2,TGTGCCAGCAGCTTAGAGCAGGGAAGGTGGACCGGGGAGCTGTTTTTT,CASSLEQGRWTGELFF
TRBJ1-1,.,.,TRBV7-2,TGTGCCAGCAGCCCTGCGGGGTCCACTGAAGCTTTCTTT,CASSPAGSTEAFF
TRBJ1-4,.,.,TRBV20-1,TGCAGTGCTAGGCCATCCGGGACATCTTTCGAAAAACTGTTTTTT,CSARPSGTSFEKLFF
TRBJ2-1,.,.,TRBV7-2,TGTGCCAGCAGCTGCCAGGAATTCGGAGATGAGCAGTTCTTC,CASSCQEFGDEQFF
TRBJ1-2,.,few,TRBV9,TGTGCCAGCAGCGCCTCCGGGGGGGCCTATGGCTACACCTTC,CASSASGGAYGYTF
TRBJ2-1,.,.,TRBV20-1,TGCAGTGCTAGCAGTGGTTTGGGCCAGTACAATGAGCAGTTCTTC,CSASSGLGQYNEQFF
TRBJ2-5,TRBD2,few,TRBV4-3,TGCGCCAGCAGCCAAGACAGCGGGGGGGGTCAAGAGACCCAGTACTTC,CASSQDSGGGQETQYF
TRBJ2-7,.,.,TRBV7-2,TGTGCCAGCAGCTTACTGGGACTTACCTACGAGCAGTACTTC,CASSLLGLTYEQYF
TRBJ2-3,TRBD1,.,TRBV29-1,TGCAGCGTTTACTATAAGTTTGGGGACAGCCCCACAGATACGCAGTATTTT,CSVYYKFGDSPTDTQYF
TRBJ1-1,.,.,TRBV28,TGTGCCAGCAGCACGAGCAAGGAAGAGAACACTGAAGCTTTCTTT,CASSTSKEENTEAFF
TRBJ1-2,.,.,TRBV9,TGTGCCAGCAGCGTAGCTGCGGAGACATATGGCTACACCTTC,CASSVAAETYGYTF
TRBJ2-1,.,.,TRBV5-1,TGCGCCAGCAGCCGCGGTCAGGGGCACGATGAGCAGTTCTTC,CASSRGQGHDEQFF
TRBJ1-2,.,.,TRBV12-3/TRBV12-4,TGTGCCAGCAGTCCCGTCAACACGGGGCCTGTGGGCTACACCTTC,CASSPVNTGPVGYTF